Below are 18 T cell receptor beta chains sequenced from a single sample in a study of T-cell reconstitution after alpha-beta-depleted transplantation in children. The authors prepared the TCRbeta library with unique molecular identifiers. MiXCR, applied by TCRdb to the PCR reads, yields one record per CDR3 protein. Of approximately 430,000 distinct CDR3 sequences in the sample, about a sixth were seen once. The starting material was PBMCs, mostly from graft donor cells, obtained 360 days after TCRalphabeta/CD19-depleted stem cell transplant. The source is a boy less than two years old who had a stem cell transplant for Wiskott-Aldrich syndrome, so the T cells may come from the graft donor.

This clonotype showed up just a few times. The V gene is TRBV12-3 or TRBV12-4, the J gene TRBJ1-5, with TRBD1 matching over 7 bases. The V segment lost 7 bases and the J segment 3 bases; nucleotides outside the gene matches: 9. The length of the CDR3 is 15 residues. The CDR3, as DNA: TGTGCCAGCACCCCAACGGGACAGCTCAATCAGCCCCAGCATTTT. It codes for CASTPTGQLNQPQHF.

This clonotype has just a few counts. V gene TRBV12-3 or TRBV12-4 combines with J gene TRBJ2-3; D gene uncertain. V was clipped by 2 bases and J by 2 bases, with 11 bases between them. This CDR3 is built from 15 residues. CDR3 coding DNA: TGTGCCAGCAGTTTACCCTGGGCCTACACAGATACGCAGTATTTT. It yields the protein CASSLPWAYTDTQYF.

The chain joins TRBV27 to TRBJ2-1, with D possibly being TRBD2 (6 bases). Germline V gene data show CDR1 as MNHEY and CDR2 as SMNVEV (reference sequence). V lost 6 bases and J lost 0, with 18 bases in between. The CDR3 runs 17 residues. CDR3 sequence reads: CASSLFSRGSSYNEQFF. DNA of the CDR3: TGTGCCAGCAGCCTGTTTTCCCGGGGGAGCTCCTACAATGAGCAGTTCTTC.

This rearrangement joins TRBV30 to TRBJ2-2, with D uncertain. The germline V gene encodes CDR1 GTSNPN and CDR2 SVGIG (reference sequence). The ends were cut back, 3 bases at V and 5 bases at J, with 4 bases in the middle. This CDR3 contains 11 residues. This CDR3 is CAWRGTGELFF. Here the CDR3 DNA reads TGTGCCTGGAGGGGGACCGGGGAGCTGTTTTTT.

CDR3 in amino acids: CASSGNRGSSYNSPLHF. In DNA form, the CDR3 reads TGTGCCAGCAGCGGAAACAGGGGAAGCTCCTATAATTCACCCCTCCACTTT. V gene TRBV9 combines with J gene TRBJ1-6, with 7 bases matching TRBD1. Germline values: CDR1 SGDLS, CDR2 YYNGEE. The junction had 6 bases not matched to a gene; V was cut back by 3 bases and J by 0 bases. The CDR3 loop spans 17 amino acids.

The CDR3 region has the DNA TGTGCCAGCAGTGGAGACGCTTCCTACGAGCAGTACTTC. Protein: CASSGDASYEQYF. J is TRBJ2-7 and V is TRBV2, with D hard to call. Deletions cut 4 bases from V and 1 base from J, with 8 bases between. From germline, CDR1 is SNHLY and CDR2 FYNNEI. The CDR3 loop spans 13 amino acids.

The chain uses TRBV10-3 and TRBJ1-2; D not certain. Trimming took off 2 bases at V and 2 bases at J, with 9 bases between the two ends. This CDR3 is built from 14 residues. Germline V CDR1 and CDR2: ENHRY, SYGVKD. CDR3 loop: CAISERDGNYGYTF. The DNA for the CDR3 is TGTGCCATCAGTGAGCGGGATGGCAACTATGGCTACACCTTC.

The chain uses TRBV7-9 and TRBJ2-1; no definite D call. Germline loops: CDR1 SEHNR, CDR2 FQNEAQ (reference sequence). With 1 base removed from V and 3 bases from J, the gap between germline ends came to 7 bases. The CDR3 runs to 14 residues. CDR3 in amino acids: CASSLDRNYNEQFF. For the CDR3, the DNA is TGTGCCAGCAGCTTAGATAGGAACTACAATGAGCAGTTCTTC. The full variable domain, completed using reference TRBV7-9 and TRBJ2-1, is DTGVSQNPRHKITKRGQNVTFRCDPISEHNRLYWYRQTLGQGPEFLTYFQNEAQLEKSRLLSDRFSAERPKGSFSTLEIQRTEQGDSAMYLCASSLDRNYNEQFFGPGTRLTVL.

J is TRBJ2-7 and V is TRBV13; TRBD1 matches at 11 bases. The CDR3 length is 14 residues. Germline CDR1 PRHDT, CDR2 FYEKMQ (reference sequence). The V gene end was trimmed by 5 bases and the J gene end by 5 bases; junction bases not matched to a gene: 5. This CDR3 reads CASSGTGGTHEQYF. CDR3 in DNA: TGTGCCAGCAGCGGGACAGGGGGTACCCACGAGCAGTACTTC.

This clonotype was seen a handful of times. The V gene is TRBV11-2, the J gene TRBJ2-1, with 8 bases matching TRBD2. Germline V gives CDR1 SGHAT, CDR2 FQNNGV. V lost 5 bases to trimming and J lost 0 bases; unmatched junction nucleotides: 3. This CDR3 is 15 amino acids long. The CDR3, as DNA: TGTGCCAGCAGCGCCGGGACTAGCTCCTACAATGAGCAGTTCTTC. Encoded protein: CASSAGTSSYNEQFF.

This clonotype turned up a few times. The genes are TRBV21-1 and TRBJ1-1. TRBV21-1 is designated a pseudogene. CDR3 length: 16 residues. The CDR3 bases are TGTGCCAGCAGCAAAGAGTCACGGAGAAAGAACACTGAAGCTTTCTTT. It codes for CASSKESRRKNTEAFF.

This clonotype was seen at least ten times. The chain is built from TRBV11-2 and TRBJ2-7; 8 bases line up with TRBD2. The V and J ends lost 5 bases and 1 base, in that order; junction bases with no gene match: 4. Germline CDR1 and CDR2: SGHAT and FQNNGV. The CDR3 extends over 14 amino acids. The CDR3 DNA reads TGTGCCAGCAGCCCCTCGGGGGGGTCCTACGAGCAGTACTTC. Amino acid sequence: CASSPSGGSYEQYF.

The V gene is TRBV7-8, the J gene TRBJ1-2; TRBD1 might be the D (6 bases). V lost 5 bases and J 3 bases, leaving 19 bases between the germline ends. The CDR3 covers 16 residues. Germline CDR1 SGHVS, CDR2 FQNEAQ. Here the CDR3 DNA reads TGTGCCAGCAGCCCCTTGCGCAGGGGAAGCTACTATGGCTACACCTTC. This gives the protein CASSPLRRGSYYGYTF. The variable domain in full, with the rest retrieved from reference TRBV7-8 and TRBJ1-2, is GAGVSQSPRYKVAKRGQDVALRCDPISGHVSLFWYQQALGQGPEFLTYFQNEAQLDKSGLPSDRFFAERPEGSVSTLKIQRTQQEDSAVYLCASSPLRRGSYYGYTFGSGTRLTVV.

This clonotype was counted only a few times. The rearrangement links TRBV24-1 to TRBJ2-2, with unresolved D. CDR1 and CDR2 (germline): KGHDR, SFDVKD. The CDR3 has 13 amino acids. With 2 bases removed from V and 8 bases from J, the gap between germline ends came to 8 bases. CDR3 residues: CATSDSGRGELFF. CDR3 DNA: TGTGCCACCAGTGATTCGGGTCGAGGGGAGCTGTTTTTT.

Only one count was recorded for this clonotype. The chain joins TRBV5-1 to TRBJ2-1; 9 nucleotides align to TRBD1. The germline gives CDR1 SGHRS, CDR2 YFSETQ. The trim removed 3 bases at V and 7 bases at J, leaving 14 bases unmatched. This CDR3 region has 17 residues. This chain's CDR3 is CASSSWDRAPSFNEQFF. The CDR3 region has the DNA TGCGCCAGCAGCTCCTGGGACAGGGCGCCCTCTTTTAATGAGCAGTTCTTC.

The chain couples TRBV6-5 to TRBJ2-1; tentative D call: TRBD2 (5 bases). Germline CDR1 reads MNHEY; CDR2 reads SVGAGI. Trimming took off 6 bases at V and 7 bases at J, with 16 bases between the two ends. The CDR3 has 14 amino acids. CDR3 in amino acids: CASSPPGLDNEQFF. The CDR3 nucleotides read TGTGCCAGCAGCCCTCCCGGACTTGATAATGAGCAGTTCTTC.

This clonotype was recorded a few times. The CDR3 is CASSLGRGIAEAFF. The CDR3 region has the DNA TGTGCCAGCAGCTTGGGCAGGGGAATTGCTGAAGCTTTCTTT. The chain uses TRBV5-6 and TRBJ1-1; D possibly corresponds to TRBD1 (6 bases). Germline CDR1 reads SGHDT; CDR2 reads YYEEEE. Trimming shortened V by 0 bases and J by 6 bases, and 12 bases separated the two germline ends. This CDR3 is built from 14 residues. Based on the CDR3 plus reference TRBV5-6 and TRBJ1-1, the full variable domain is DAGVTQSPTHLIKTRGQQVTLRCSPKSGHDTVSWYQQALGQGPQFIFQYYEEEERQRGNFPDRFSGHQFPNYSSELNVNALLLGDSALYLCASSLGRGIAEAFFGQGTRLTVV.

This clonotype was detected only a few times. The V gene is TRBV2, the J gene TRBJ2-7; perhaps TRBD1 as D (6 bases). Deletions cut 4 bases from V and 2 bases from J, with 12 bases between. The CDR3 totals 14 residues. Germline CDR1 reads SNHLY; CDR2 reads FYNNEI. The CDR3 DNA reads TGTGCCAGCAGTGCGCAGGGGCGGACCTACGAGCAGTACTTC. Its translation is CASSAQGRTYEQYF.